The clone carrying this T cell receptor (beta chain) was recorded a few times. The CDR3 runs to 14 residues. The germline V and J ends were trimmed by 3 bases and 0 bases, with 10 bases remaining between them. Germline values: CDR1 SQVTM, CDR2 ANQGSEA. This record belongs to a study of T cells in Graves' hyperthyroidism and ophthalmopathy. TCR beta CDR3 regions were amplified from RNA. First-round RT-PCR of the TCR CDR3 relied on the HTBI primer set. TCRdb itself ran the multiplex PCR reads through MiXCR, one entry per CDR3 protein. The sample holds about 210,000 distinct CDR3 sequences, roughly 15% seen once. Stable hyperthyroidism: no ophthalmopathy progression over 18 months of follow-up. Patients aged 18 to 65 had newly diagnosed hyperthyroidism of under 2 months' duration. Orbital computed tomography, thyroid ultrasound, serum thyroxine and TRAb, and clinical symptoms together informed the diagnoses.

The clonotype comes from a man aged 50 to 59 with Graves' hyperthyroidism. This chain connects TRBV29-1 to TRBJ2-3; D is ambiguous. The sample consisted of blood. For the CDR3, the DNA is TGCAGCGTTGAGGGCTGGGGAAGCACAGATACGCAGTATTTT. Translation gives CSVEGWGSTDTQYF.